This entry concerns a single T cell receptor (beta chain). Its antigen is still unknown. No base qualities exist here, and no much larger clone lies one base off it. The germline ends are 10 bases apart after V is trimmed by 1 base and J by 0 bases. The CDR3 starts with the cysteine, ends with the phenylalanine, and has 15 residues. The DNA shown is the 45-base CDR3, in frame from base 1. CDR1 and CDR2, per the germline V gene, are SGDLS and YYNGEE. The time point label of this sample denotes: cycle 1 day 1 (C1D1), immediately before nivolumab initiation. Every trial patient had relapsed after autologous stem cell transplantation, and cohorts A, B and C differed in prior brentuximab vedotin exposure. A total of around 59 patients with relapsed/refractory classical Hodgkin lymphoma made up the trial cohort, and each patient's best overall response was complete response, partial response or progressive disease. In the multi-cohort phase II CheckMate 205 trial, trial patients received single-agent nivolumab. An independent review committee assessed best overall response using the 2007 International Working Group response criteria. Trial PBMCs were collected immediately before nivolumab initiation (C1D1) and during therapy at cycle 2 day 1 and cycle 4 day 1. Peripheral blood was collected in 8 mL Vacutainer Cell Preparation Tubes, from which PBMCs were isolated by centrifugation and then cryopreserved.

Genomic DNA was extracted with the Qiagen DNeasy kit from unsorted PBMCs and from negatively selected CD4+ and CD8+ fractions. Amplification of TCR beta CDR3 regions was done by immunoSEQ multiplex PCR with primers that anneal to V and J segments. Amplification bias was minimized using a synthetic immune receptor repertoire, and residual bias was removed computationally after sequencing. As for the authors' bioinformatics: Custom Python scripts were used to quantify repertoire diversity as the Shannon entropy index. Unsorted, CD4+ and CD8+ repertoires were analyzed separately, except in combined analyses where CD4+ and CD8+ sequences were merged in silico. A clone was considered expanded if an increase in frequency of at least 2-fold after treatment relative to C1D1 was found, and a pseudocount of 0.5 was applied to clones undetected at baseline. Singleton clones were defined as clones with 0 or 1 copy at C1D1, and non-singleton clones were defined as clones with 2 or more copies. Clones expanded in unsorted samples were annotated as CD4+, CD8+ or unknown by matching protein sequences in sorted samples from the same patient. Wilcoxon tests on paired samples were used to test changes in diversity from C1D1 to C4D1. In its TCRdb copy, this immuneACCESS table keeps in-frame sequences only and misses some clones. Where compared with another copy, unresolved V genes explain less than half of these, and the others have no known cause. That table gives V, J and clone size, and the DNA gave D and trimming. The sample profile shows 60,000 or so clones; more than 75% of them were found once. 9.7% of the sample goes to the ten largest clones.

This record belongs to a study of PD-1 blockade in classical Hodgkin lymphoma (dated by TCRdb to 2019 to 2021). In terms of the full investigation: Nivolumab dosing was 3 mg/kg intravenously every 2 weeks, continuing until either disease progression or unacceptable toxicity. To define a peripheral blood immune signature of response to PD-1 blockade in classical Hodgkin lymphoma, the study combined TCR beta sequencing with CyTOF. The full study reports these points: The study covered only a single clinical trial cohort, and the causes of the repertoire differences, possibly disease activity or prior therapy, were still not defined. Diversity was lower in patients who began nivolumab less than 1 year after ASCT, so these patients were left out of later analyses to avoid confounding by immune reconstitution. Baseline TCR diversity was reported to be lower in newly diagnosed patients than in healthy donors and to be lower still in relapsed/refractory patients. By C4D1, a significant rise was seen in CD4+ TCR diversity but not in CD8+ TCR diversity (p=0.0027 vs p=0.16), and the rise was most apparent among complete responders (p=0.02). Among trial patients, those achieving complete response had baseline diversity similar to that of newly diagnosed patients, while diversity was significantly lower in partial responders and progressors.

The clonotype originates from a human donor with classical Hodgkin lymphoma. The starting material was peripheral blood mononuclear cells (PBMCs), obtained at baseline. The sequence is built from TRBV9 and TRBJ1-2; TRBD1 is possibly the D segment (5 matching bases). At the DNA level, the sequence is TGTGCCAGCAGCGTATCATCAGGGCCTAACTATGGCTACACCTTC. Its protein is CASSVSSGPNYGYTF.